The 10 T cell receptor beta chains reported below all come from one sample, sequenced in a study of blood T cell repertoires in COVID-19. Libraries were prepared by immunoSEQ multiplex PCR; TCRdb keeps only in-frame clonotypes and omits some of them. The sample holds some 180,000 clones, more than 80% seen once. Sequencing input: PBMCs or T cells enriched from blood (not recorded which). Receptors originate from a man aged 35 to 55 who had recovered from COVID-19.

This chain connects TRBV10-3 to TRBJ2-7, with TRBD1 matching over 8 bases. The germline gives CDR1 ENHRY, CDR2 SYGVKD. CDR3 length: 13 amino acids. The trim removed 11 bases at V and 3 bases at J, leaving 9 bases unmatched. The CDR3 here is CAGTETGDYEQYF. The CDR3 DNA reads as TGTGCCGGAACGGAGACAGGGGACTACGAGCAGTACTTC.

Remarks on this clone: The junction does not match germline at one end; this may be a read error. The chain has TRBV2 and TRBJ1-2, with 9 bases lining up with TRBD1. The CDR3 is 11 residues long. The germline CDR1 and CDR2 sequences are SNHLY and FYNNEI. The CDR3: CASSTTGGCIF. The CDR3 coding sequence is TGTGCCAGCAGCACCACAGGGGGCTGTATCTTC.

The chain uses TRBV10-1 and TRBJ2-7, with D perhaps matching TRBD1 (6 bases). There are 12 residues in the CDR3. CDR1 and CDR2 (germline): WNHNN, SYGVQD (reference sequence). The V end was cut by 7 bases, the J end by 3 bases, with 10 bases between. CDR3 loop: CASNSDSYEQYF. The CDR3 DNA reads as TGCGCCAGCAACTCGGACAGCTACGAGCAGTACTTC.

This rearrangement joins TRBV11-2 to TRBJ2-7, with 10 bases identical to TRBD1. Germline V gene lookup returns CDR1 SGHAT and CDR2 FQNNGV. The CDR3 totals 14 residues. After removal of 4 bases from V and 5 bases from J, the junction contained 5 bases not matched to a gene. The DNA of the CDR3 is TGTGCCAGCAGCTCGGGACAGGGGACCCACGAGCAGTACTTC. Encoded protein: CASSSGQGTHEQYF.

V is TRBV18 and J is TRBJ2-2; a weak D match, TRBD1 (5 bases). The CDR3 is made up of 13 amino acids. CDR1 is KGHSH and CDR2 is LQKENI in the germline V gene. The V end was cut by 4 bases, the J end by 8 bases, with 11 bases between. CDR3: CASSLDSAGELFF. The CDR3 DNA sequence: TGTGCCAGCTCACTAGACAGCGCGGGGGAGCTGTTTTTT.

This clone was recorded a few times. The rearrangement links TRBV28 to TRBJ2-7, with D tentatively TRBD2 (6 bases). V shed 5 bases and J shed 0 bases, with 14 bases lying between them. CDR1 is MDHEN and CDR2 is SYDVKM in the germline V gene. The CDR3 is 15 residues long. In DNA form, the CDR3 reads TGTGCCAGCAGTGGGAGCGGGTATCACTCCTACGAGCAGTACTTC. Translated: CASSGSGYHSYEQYF. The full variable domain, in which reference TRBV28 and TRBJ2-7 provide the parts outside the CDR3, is DVKVTQSSRYLVKRTGEKVFLECVQDMDHENMFWYRQDPGLGLRLIYFSYDVKMKEKGDIPEGYSVSREKKERFSLILESASTNQTSMYLCASSGSGYHSYEQYFGPGTRLTVT.

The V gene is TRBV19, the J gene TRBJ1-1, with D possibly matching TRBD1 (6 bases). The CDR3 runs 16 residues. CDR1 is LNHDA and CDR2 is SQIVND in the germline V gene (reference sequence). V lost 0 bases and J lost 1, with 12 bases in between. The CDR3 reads CASSIDHRVSNTEAFF. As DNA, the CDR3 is TGTGCCAGTAGTATAGATCACAGGGTATCGAACACTGAAGCTTTCTTT.

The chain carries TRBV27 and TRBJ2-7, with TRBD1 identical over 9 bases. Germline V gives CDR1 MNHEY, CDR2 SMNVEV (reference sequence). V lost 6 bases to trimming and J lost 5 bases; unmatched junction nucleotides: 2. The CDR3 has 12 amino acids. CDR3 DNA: TGTGCCAGCAGGGGACAGGGTAACGAGCAGTACTTC. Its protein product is CASRGQGNEQYF.

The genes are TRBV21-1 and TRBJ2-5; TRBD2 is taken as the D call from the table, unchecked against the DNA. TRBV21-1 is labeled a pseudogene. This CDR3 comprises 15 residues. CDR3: CASTRAGDVGETQYF. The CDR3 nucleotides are TGTGCCAGCACTAGGGCGGGAGACGTCGGCGAGACCCAGTACTTC.

The CDR3 loop reads CASSLALADHPPYNEQFF. The CDR3 DNA is TGTGCCAGCAGCTTGGCTCTAGCGGACCACCCTCCCTACAATGAGCAGTTCTTC. The chain joins TRBV5-6 to TRBJ2-1; 7 bases map to TRBD2. The V segment lost 0 bases and the J segment 2 bases; nucleotides outside the gene matches: 11. Germline V gene sequence: CDR1 SGHDT, CDR2 YYEEEE. This CDR3 is 18 amino acids long.